These T cell receptor beta chains were read from a single sample in a study of regulatory T cells in long-lasting Graves disease. Each CDR3 protein is one row after TCRdb ran MiXCR on the multiplex PCR reads. The data hold 600,000 to 650,000 distinct CDR3 sequences, with around 15% observed a single time. These data were also reused for a study on T cells in Graves' hyperthyroidism and ophthalmopathy.

The input for sequencing was peripheral blood mononuclear cells (PBMCs), taken at new diagnosis, from a patient treated with antithyroid drugs. The receptors were sampled from a woman aged 30 to 39 with Graves disease. Each CDR3 is given without its conserved first and last residue. The order of the fields is J gene, V gene, CDR3 length, CDR3 protein.

J gene: -
V gene: TRBV12-3/TRBV12-4
CDR3 length: 12
CDR3 protein: ASSHRGPLGVQY

J gene: TRBJ2-7
V gene: TRBV6-1
CDR3 length: 10
CDR3 protein: ASTPDGYEQY

J gene: TRBJ2-7
V gene: TRBV4-1
CDR3 length: 13
CDR3 protein: ASSEAGAGSYEQY

J gene: TRBJ2-1
V gene: TRBV18
CDR3 length: 13
CDR3 protein: ASSPSGNIYNEQF

J gene: TRBJ2-5
V gene: TRBV2
CDR3 length: 12
CDR3 protein: ASSGTSGQETQY

J gene: TRBJ1-4
V gene: TRBV10-3
CDR3 length: 12
CDR3 protein: AISESATNEKLF

J gene: TRBJ1-1
V gene: TRBV30
CDR3 length: 12
CDR3 protein: AWSEILLETEAF

J gene: TRBJ1-2
V gene: TRBV6-1
CDR3 length: 10
CDR3 protein: ASRGGAYGYT

J gene: TRBJ1-1
V gene: TRBV28
CDR3 length: 11
CDR3 protein: ASSSHGGAEAF

J gene: TRBJ1-2
V gene: TRBV12-5
CDR3 length: 11
CDR3 protein: ASASDALYGYT

J gene: TRBJ2-7
V gene: TRBV6-1
CDR3 length: 11
CDR3 protein: ASKAGQGNEQY

J gene: TRBJ2-6
V gene: TRBV6-1
CDR3 length: 15
CDR3 protein: ASRYTALHSGANVLT

J gene: TRBJ2-7
V gene: TRBV5-1
CDR3 length: 10
CDR3 protein: ASSAHSYEQY

J gene: TRBJ2-7
V gene: TRBV27
CDR3 length: 11
CDR3 protein: ASSLGPSAEQY

J gene: TRBJ1-5
V gene: TRBV5-1
CDR3 length: 12
CDR3 protein: ASSPWTGREPQH

J gene: TRBJ2-3
V gene: TRBV30
CDR3 length: 13
CDR3 protein: AWSRGRGSTDTQY

J gene: TRBJ2-6
V gene: TRBV6-1
CDR3 length: 14
CDR3 protein: ASSTEDGSGANVLT

J gene: TRBJ1-3
V gene: TRBV3-1
CDR3 length: 12
CDR3 protein: ASSQDGGARTIY

J gene: TRBJ2-1
V gene: TRBV4-2
CDR3 length: 15
CDR3 protein: TSSPALERGAYNEQF

J gene: TRBJ2-5
V gene: TRBV7-2
CDR3 length: 11
CDR3 protein: ASSSQGLGTQY

J gene: TRBJ1-2
V gene: TRBV10-3
CDR3 length: 11
CDR3 protein: AITEGTGFLNT

J gene: TRBJ2-5
V gene: TRBV7-2
CDR3 length: 13
CDR3 protein: ASSLRRVAGETQY

J gene: TRBJ2-3
V gene: TRBV20-1
CDR3 length: 12
CDR3 protein: SAGDFSITDTQY

J gene: TRBJ2-3
V gene: TRBV12-3/TRBV12-4
CDR3 length: 11
CDR3 protein: AISITGTDTQY

J gene: TRBJ1-6
V gene: TRBV2
CDR3 length: 9
CDR3 protein: ASSENSPLH

J gene: TRBJ1-1
V gene: TRBV28
CDR3 length: 11
CDR3 protein: ASGLIMNTEAF

J gene: TRBJ2-1
V gene: TRBV13
CDR3 length: 13
CDR3 protein: ASLQGPISYNEQF

J gene: TRBJ1-4
V gene: TRBV27
CDR3 length: 16
CDR3 protein: ASSLLGGQGVKNEKLF